Listed below are T cell receptor beta chains from one sample, sequenced in a study of blood T cell repertoires in COVID-19. Generated by immunoSEQ multiplex PCR, the TCRdb table keeps only in-frame clones and is missing some. The top ten hold around 3.1% of the sample, which has some 240,000 clones, approximately 89% seen once. Sample: PBMCs or T cells enriched from blood (not recorded which). The origin of the receptors is a woman in her thirties or forties who had been exposed to COVID-19. The CDR3 runs from the conserved cysteine through the conserved F or W. The order of the fields is clone size, D gene, V gene, J gene, CDR3 protein, CDR3 DNA. D genes are given only for firm matches. Rows give clone size only sometimes, using once, few, many, or a class for an expanded clone.

-	-	TRBV10-3	TRBJ2-1	CAIIGAGFGREQFF	TGTGCCATCATAGGGGCGGGGTTCGGGCGTGAGCAGTTCTTC
-	TRBD1	TRBV14	TRBJ2-7	CASSPRTGNRYEQYF	TGTGCCAGCAGCCCCCGGACAGGGAATCGGTACGAGCAGTACTTC
-	-	TRBV14	TRBJ1-1	CASSRTRENTEAFF	TGTGCCAGCAGCCGAACGAGGGAGAACACTGAAGCTTTCTTT
-	-	TRBV6-2/TRBV6-3	TRBJ1-2	CASSINRASGYTF	TGTGCCAGCAGTATTAACAGGGCAAGCGGCTACACCTTC
once	TRBD1	TRBV2	TRBJ1-4	CASRQTRTGGNEKLFF	TGTGCCAGCAGGCAAACAAGAACAGGGGGCAATGAAAAACTGTTTTTT
-	-	TRBV5-1	TRBJ2-4	CASSLAPTQGGGLAKNIQYF	TGTGCCAGCAGCTTGGCCCCGACCCAGGGTGGGGGACTAGCCAAAAACATTCAGTACTTC
-	TRBD2	TRBV24-1	TRBJ2-1	CATSDWVAGTGNEQFF	TGTGCCACCAGTGATTGGGTAGCGGGCACGGGAAATGAGCAGTTCTTC
few	-	TRBV7-9	TRBJ2-4	CASSLERDSVGKNIQYF	TGTGCCAGCAGCTTAGAGAGAGACTCGGTGGGCAAAAACATTCAGTACTTC
-	TRBD1	TRBV7-9	TRBJ1-3	CASSLTTGSGNTIYF	TGTGCCAGCAGCTTAACGACAGGGTCTGGAAACACCATATATTTT
-	TRBD1	TRBV5-8	TRBJ1-5	CASSFRTGGNQPQHF	TGTGCCAGCAGCTTCCGGACAGGGGGAAATCAGCCCCAGCATTTT
-	TRBD2	TRBV2	TRBJ2-3	CASNLAGVITDTQYF	TGTGCCAGCAATCTAGCGGGAGTTATCACAGATACGCAGTATTTT
-	TRBD2	TRBV7-2	TRBJ2-1	CASSRTRMHNEQFF	TGTGCCAGCAGTCGGACTAGAATGCACAATGAGCAGTTCTTC
-	TRBD2	TRBV9	TRBJ2-5	CASSVALAGVETQYF	TGTGCCAGCAGCGTAGCCCTGGCGGGAGTAGAGACCCAGTACTTC
-	TRBD1	TRBV5-1	TRBJ1-4	CASSLVGQGREKLFF	TGTGCCAGCAGCTTGGTCGGACAGGGGAGGGAAAAACTGTTTTTT
-	-	TRBV7-2	TRBJ1-2	CASSSQGNYGYTF	TGTGCCAGCAGCTCACAGGGAAACTATGGCTACACCTTC
-	TRBD1	TRBV15	TRBJ1-2	CATSRGEGQGSGYTF	TGTGCCACCAGCAGAGGGGAGGGACAGGGTTCTGGCTACACCTTC
-	TRBD2	TRBV5-1	TRBJ2-1	CASRLLAGGYNEQFF	TGCGCCAGCAGACTCCTAGCGGGGGGATACAATGAGCAGTTCTTC
once	TRBD1	TRBV18	TRBJ1-6	CASSPTGGYNSPLHF	TGTGCCAGCTCACCCACAGGGGGCTATAATTCACCCCTCCACTTT
-	-	TRBV7-9	TRBJ1-2	CASSLGGGQSEYGYTF	TGTGCCAGCAGCTTAGGCGGGGGGCAGAGTGAATATGGCTACACCTTC
-	-	TRBV19	TRBJ1-1	CASSIGQPNTEAFF	TGTGCCAGTAGTATAGGACAGCCGAACACTGAAGCTTTCTTT
-	TRBD1	TRBV10-1	TRBJ1-1	CASNRDRNTEAFF	TGCGCCAGCAACAGGGACAGGAACACTGAAGCTTTCTTT
-	-	TRBV19	TRBJ2-1	CASSIDPQGGANEQFF	TGTGCCAGTAGTATAGACCCCCAGGGTGGGGCCAATGAGCAGTTCTTC
-	-	TRBV2	TRBJ1-5	CASSDRTVNQPQHF	TGTGCCAGCAGCGATAGGACAGTCAATCAGCCCCAGCATTTT
-	-	TRBV24-1	TRBJ2-3	CATSDLAGDTDTQYF	TGTGCCACCAGTGATTTGGCAGGGGACACAGATACGCAGTATTTT
-	TRBD1	TRBV4-3	TRBJ1-1	CASSQEPDRELTLNTEAFF	TGCGCCAGCAGCCAAGAACCCGACAGGGAGCTTACCTTGAACACTGAAGCTTTCTTT
-	-	TRBV7-6	TRBJ1-5	CASSPGLSNQPQHF	TGTGCCAGCAGCCCAGGACTTAGCAATCAGCCCCAGCATTTT
-	-	TRBV9	TRBJ2-1	CASSPHNEQFF	TGTGCCAGCAGCCCTCACAATGAGCAGTTCTTC
-	-	TRBV5-8	TRBJ1-2	CASSLMIPGVGGYTF	TGTGCCAGCAGCTTGATGATCCCGGGGGTGGGTGGCTACACCTTC
-	-	TRBV28	TRBJ1-2	CASRQLGGFGYTF	TGTGCCAGCAGACAGCTTGGAGGGTTTGGCTACACCTTC
-	TRBD1	TRBV6-5	TRBJ1-4	CASAREGQGDEKLFF	TGTGCCTCCGCTCGTGAGGGACAGGGTGATGAAAAACTGTTTTTT
-	TRBD2	TRBV5-4	TRBJ2-5	CASSRGGGSETQYF	TGTGCCAGCAGCCGTGGGGGGGGGTCGGAGACCCAGTACTTC
once	TRBD1	TRBV5-1	TRBJ1-2	CASSEMTGNRGYGYTF	TGTGCCAGCAGCGAAATGACAGGGAATAGGGGCTATGGCTACACCTTC
-	TRBD1	TRBV6-5	TRBJ2-5	CASSTEIDRGTQYF	TGTGCCAGCAGCACCGAAATTGACAGGGGAACCCAGTACTTC
-	TRBD2	TRBV3-1/TRBV3-2	TRBJ2-1	CASRGDNEQFF	TGTGCCAGTCGGGGGGACAATGAGCAGTTCTTC
few	TRBD1	TRBV11-2	TRBJ2-1	CASSSYRDRDYNEQFF	TGTGCCAGCAGCTCTTACCGGGACAGGGATTACAATGAGCAGTTCTTC
-	TRBD1	TRBV5-4	TRBJ1-2	CASSLGQGDGYTF	TGTGCCAGCAGCCTCGGACAGGGGGATGGCTACACCTTC
-	-	TRBV28	TRBJ2-5	CASSLVPTVGQETQYF	TGTGCCAGCAGTTTAGTGCCCACTGTCGGTCAAGAGACCCAGTACTTC
-	-	TRBV3-1/TRBV3-2	TRBJ1-2	CASSQFGGANYGYTF	TGTGCCAGCAGCCAATTCGGGGGTGCTAACTATGGCTACACCTTC